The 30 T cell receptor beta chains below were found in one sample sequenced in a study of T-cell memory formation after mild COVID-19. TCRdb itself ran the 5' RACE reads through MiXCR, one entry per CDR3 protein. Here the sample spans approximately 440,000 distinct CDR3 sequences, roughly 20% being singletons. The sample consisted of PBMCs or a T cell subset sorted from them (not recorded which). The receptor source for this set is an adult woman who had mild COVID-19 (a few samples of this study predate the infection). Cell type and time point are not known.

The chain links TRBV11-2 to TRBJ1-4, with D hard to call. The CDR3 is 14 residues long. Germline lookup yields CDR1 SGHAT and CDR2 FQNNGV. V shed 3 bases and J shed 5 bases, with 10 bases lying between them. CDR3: CASSFMGQNEKLFF. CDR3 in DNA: TGTGCCAGCAGCTTTATGGGTCAAAATGAAAAACTGTTTTTT.

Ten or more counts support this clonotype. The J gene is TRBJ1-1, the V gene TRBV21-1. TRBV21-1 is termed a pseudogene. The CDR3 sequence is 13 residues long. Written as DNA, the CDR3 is TGTGCCAGCAGCAAAAGGAGAAACACTGAAGCTTTCTTT. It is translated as CASSKRRNTEAFF.

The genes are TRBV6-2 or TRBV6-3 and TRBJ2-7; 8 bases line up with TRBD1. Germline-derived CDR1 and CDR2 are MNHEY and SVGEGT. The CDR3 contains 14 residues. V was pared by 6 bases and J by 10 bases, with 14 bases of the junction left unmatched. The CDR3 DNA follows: TGTGCCAGCAGACGGCGGACAGGGCTCGGGGAACAGTACTTC. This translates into CASRRRTGLGEQYF.

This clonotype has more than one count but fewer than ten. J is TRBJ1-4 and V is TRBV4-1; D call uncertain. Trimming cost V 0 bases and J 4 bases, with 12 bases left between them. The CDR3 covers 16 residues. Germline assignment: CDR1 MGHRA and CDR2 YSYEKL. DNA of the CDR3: TGCGCCAGCAGCCAAGATTCCGCAAGCTATAATGAAAAACTGTTTTTT. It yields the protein CASSQDSASYNEKLFF.

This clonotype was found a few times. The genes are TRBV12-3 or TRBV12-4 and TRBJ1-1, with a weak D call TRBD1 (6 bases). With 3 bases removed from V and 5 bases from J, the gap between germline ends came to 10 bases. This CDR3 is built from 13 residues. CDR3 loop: CASSLEGETEAFF. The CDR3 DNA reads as TGTGCCAGCAGTTTGGAGGGGGAGACTGAAGCTTTCTTT.

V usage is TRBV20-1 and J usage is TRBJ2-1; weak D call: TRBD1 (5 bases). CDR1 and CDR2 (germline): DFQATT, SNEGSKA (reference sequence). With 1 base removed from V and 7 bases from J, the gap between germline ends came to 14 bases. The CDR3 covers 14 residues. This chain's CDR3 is CSARGGRKGNEQFF. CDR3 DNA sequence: TGCAGTGCTAGAGGGGGCCGAAAAGGAAATGAGCAGTTCTTC.

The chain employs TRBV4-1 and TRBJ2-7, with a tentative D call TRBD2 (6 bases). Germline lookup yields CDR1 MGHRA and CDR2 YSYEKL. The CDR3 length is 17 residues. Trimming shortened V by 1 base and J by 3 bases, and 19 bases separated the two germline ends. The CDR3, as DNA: TGCGCCAGCAGCCAAGTAGTTGGACGTCCGCGGGACTACGAGCAGTACTTC. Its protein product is CASSQVVGRPRDYEQYF.

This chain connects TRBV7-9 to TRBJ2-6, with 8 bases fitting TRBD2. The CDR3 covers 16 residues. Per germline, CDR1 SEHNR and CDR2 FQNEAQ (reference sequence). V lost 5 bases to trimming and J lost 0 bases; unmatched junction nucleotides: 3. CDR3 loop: CASSDSGISGANVLTF. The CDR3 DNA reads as TGTGCCAGCAGCGATAGCGGGATCTCTGGGGCCAACGTCCTGACTTTC.

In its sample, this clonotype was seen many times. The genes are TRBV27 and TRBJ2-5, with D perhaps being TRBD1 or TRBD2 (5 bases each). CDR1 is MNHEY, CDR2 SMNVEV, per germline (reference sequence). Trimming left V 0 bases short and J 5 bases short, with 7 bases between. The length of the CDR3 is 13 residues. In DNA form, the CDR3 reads TGTGCCAGCAGTTTATCGGGGGTGGAGACCCAGTACTTC. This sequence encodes CASSLSGVETQYF.

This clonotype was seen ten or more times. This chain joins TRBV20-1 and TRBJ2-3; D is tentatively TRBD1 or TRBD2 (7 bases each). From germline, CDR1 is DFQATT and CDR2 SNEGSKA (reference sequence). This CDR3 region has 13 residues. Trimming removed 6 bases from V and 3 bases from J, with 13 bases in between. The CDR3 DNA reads TGCAGTGCGGCCAGGGGGGGTACAGATACGCAGTATTTT. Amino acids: CSAARGGTDTQYF.

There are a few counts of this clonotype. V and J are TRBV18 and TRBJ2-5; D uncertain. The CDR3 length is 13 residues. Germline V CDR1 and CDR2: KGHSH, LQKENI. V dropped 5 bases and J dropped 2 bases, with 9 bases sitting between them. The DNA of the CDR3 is TGTGCCAGCTCAGAGTCCCTTCAAGAGACCCAGTACTTC. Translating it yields CASSESLQETQYF.

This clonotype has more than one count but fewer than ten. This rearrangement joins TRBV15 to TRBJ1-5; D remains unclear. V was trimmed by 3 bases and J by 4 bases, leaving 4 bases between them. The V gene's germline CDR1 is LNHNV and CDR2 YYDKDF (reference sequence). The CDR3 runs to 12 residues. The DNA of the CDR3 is TGTGCCACCAGCAGGATAAATCAGCCCCAGCATTTT. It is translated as CATSRINQPQHF.

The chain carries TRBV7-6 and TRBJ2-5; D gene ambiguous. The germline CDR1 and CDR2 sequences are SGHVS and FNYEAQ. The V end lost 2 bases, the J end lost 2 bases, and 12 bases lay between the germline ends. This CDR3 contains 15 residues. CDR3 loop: CASSLIQASQETQYF. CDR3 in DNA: TGTGCCAGCAGCTTAATTCAGGCGAGTCAAGAGACCCAGTACTTC.

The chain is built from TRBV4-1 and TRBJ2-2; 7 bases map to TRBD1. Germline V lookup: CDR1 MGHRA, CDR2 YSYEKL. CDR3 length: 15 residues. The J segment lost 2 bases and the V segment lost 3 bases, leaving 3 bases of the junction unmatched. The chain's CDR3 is CASSHGQVNTGELFF. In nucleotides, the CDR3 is TGCGCCAGCAGCCATGGACAGGTCAACACCGGGGAGCTGTTTTTT.

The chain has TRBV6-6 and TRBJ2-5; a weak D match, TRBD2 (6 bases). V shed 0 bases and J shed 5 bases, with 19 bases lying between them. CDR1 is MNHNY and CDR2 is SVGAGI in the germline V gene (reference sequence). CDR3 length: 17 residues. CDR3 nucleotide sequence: TGTGCCAGCAGTTACTCGTCTTCTATCAGGAGGGATGAGACCCAGTACTTC. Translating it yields CASSYSSSIRRDETQYF.

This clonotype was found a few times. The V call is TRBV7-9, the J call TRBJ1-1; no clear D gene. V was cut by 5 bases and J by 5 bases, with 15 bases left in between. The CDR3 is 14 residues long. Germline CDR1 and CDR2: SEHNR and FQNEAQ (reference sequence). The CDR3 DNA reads TGTGCCAGCAGCGTTAGTTTGGCAGGTACTGAAGCTTTCTTT. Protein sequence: CASSVSLAGTEAFF.

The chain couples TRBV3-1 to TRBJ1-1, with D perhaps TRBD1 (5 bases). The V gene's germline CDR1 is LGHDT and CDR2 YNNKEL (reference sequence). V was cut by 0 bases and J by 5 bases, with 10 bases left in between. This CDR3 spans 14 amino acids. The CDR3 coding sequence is TGTGCCAGCAGCCAAGAGGGGCGCCGAACTGAAGCTTTCTTT. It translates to CASSQEGRRTEAFF.

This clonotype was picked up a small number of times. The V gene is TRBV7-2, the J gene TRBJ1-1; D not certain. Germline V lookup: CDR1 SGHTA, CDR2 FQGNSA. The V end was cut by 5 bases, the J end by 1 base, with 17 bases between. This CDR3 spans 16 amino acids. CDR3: CASSPPQQTGNTEAFF. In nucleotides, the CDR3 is TGTGCCAGCAGCCCACCCCAACAAACTGGGAACACTGAAGCTTTCTTT.

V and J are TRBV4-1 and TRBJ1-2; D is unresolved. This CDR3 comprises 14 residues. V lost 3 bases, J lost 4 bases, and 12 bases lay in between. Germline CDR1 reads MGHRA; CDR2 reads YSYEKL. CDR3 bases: TGCGCCAGCAGCCAGGTCGGAGAGGGCTATGGCTACACCTTC. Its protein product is CASSQVGEGYGYTF.

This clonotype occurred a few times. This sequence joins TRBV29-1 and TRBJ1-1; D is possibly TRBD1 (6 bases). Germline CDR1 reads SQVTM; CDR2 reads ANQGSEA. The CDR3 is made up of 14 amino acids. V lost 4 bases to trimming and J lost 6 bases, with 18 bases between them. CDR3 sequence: CSVVGGPNTAEAFF. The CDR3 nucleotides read TGCAGCGTTGTTGGGGGGCCGAACACAGCTGAAGCTTTCTTT.

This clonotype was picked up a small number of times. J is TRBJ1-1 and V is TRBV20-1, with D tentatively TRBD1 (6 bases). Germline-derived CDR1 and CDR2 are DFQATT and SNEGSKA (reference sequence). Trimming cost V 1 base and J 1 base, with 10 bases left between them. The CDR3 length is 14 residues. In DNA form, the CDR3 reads TGCAGTGCTAGAGTGGGGGCGGCGAACACTGAAGCTTTCTTT. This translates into CSARVGAANTEAFF.

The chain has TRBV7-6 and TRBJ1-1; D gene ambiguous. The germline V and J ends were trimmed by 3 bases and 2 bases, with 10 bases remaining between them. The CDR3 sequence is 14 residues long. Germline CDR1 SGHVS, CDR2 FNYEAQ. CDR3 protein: CASSFGRRNTEAFF. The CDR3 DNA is TGTGCCAGCAGCTTTGGCAGGAGAAACACTGAAGCTTTCTTT.

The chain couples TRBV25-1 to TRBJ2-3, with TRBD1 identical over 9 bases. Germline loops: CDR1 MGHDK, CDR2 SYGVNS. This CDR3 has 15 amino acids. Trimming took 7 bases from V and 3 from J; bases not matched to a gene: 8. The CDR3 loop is CASKSGTGPTDTQYF. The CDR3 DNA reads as TGTGCCAGCAAATCCGGGACAGGGCCTACAGATACGCAGTATTTT.

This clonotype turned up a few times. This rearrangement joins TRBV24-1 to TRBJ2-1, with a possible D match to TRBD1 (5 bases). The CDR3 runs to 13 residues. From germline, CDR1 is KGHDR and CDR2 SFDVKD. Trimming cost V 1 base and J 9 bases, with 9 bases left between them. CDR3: CATSDFYRGEQFF. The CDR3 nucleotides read TGTGCCACCAGTGATTTCTATAGGGGTGAGCAGTTCTTC.

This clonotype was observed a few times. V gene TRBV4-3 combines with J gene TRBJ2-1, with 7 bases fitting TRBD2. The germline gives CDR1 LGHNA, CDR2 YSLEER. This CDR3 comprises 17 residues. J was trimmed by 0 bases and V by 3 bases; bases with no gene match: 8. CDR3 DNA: TGCGCCAGCAGCCAGCAACGTAGCGGGCGCTCCTACAATGAGCAGTTCTTC. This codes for CASSQQRSGRSYNEQFF.

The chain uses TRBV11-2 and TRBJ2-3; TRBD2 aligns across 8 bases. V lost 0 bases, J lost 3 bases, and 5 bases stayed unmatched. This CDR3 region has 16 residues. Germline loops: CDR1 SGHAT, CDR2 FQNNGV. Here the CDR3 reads CASSLDAGLVTDTQYF. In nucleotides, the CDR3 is TGTGCCAGCAGCTTAGATGCGGGACTAGTGACAGATACGCAGTATTTT.

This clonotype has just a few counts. The CDR3: CASSVRGGGLRDEQYF. The CDR3 bases are TGTGCCAGCAGCGTACGCGGCGGGGGGCTTAGGGACGAGCAGTACTTC. This chain links TRBV9 with TRBJ2-7; 8 positions agree with TRBD2. The V gene's germline CDR1 is SGDLS and CDR2 YYNGEE. The CDR3 has 16 amino acids. With V trimmed by 1 base and J by 5 bases, 11 bases remained unmatched.

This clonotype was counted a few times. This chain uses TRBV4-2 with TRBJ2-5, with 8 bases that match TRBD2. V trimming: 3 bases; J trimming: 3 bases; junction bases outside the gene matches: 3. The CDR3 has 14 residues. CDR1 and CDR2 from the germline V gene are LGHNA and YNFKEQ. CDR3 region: CASSQGLEKETQYF. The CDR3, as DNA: TGTGCCAGCAGCCAGGGACTAGAGAAAGAGACCCAGTACTTC.

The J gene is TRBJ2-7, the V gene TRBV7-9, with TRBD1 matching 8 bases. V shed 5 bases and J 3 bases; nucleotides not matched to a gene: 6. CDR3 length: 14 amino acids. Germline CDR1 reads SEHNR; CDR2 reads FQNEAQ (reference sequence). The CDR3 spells CASSRGQAFYEQYF. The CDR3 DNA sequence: TGTGCCAGCAGCCGGGGACAGGCTTTCTACGAGCAGTACTTC.

CDR3 residues: CASSGDRGVQETQYF. The DNA of the CDR3 is TGTGCCAGCAGTGGAGACAGGGGAGTCCAAGAGACCCAGTACTTC. This chain links TRBV25-1 with TRBJ2-5, with TRBD1 matching over 8 bases. The CDR3 length is 15 residues. Losses at the gene ends were 4 bases for V and 1 base for J; bases not matched to a gene: 5. Per the germline V gene, CDR1 is MGHDK and CDR2 is SYGVNS.